The 19 T cell receptor beta chains given below trace back to one sample, sequenced in a study of blood T cell repertoires in COVID-19. Data came from immunoSEQ multiplex PCR; TCRdb stores just in-frame clones and leaves some out. This table has 70,000 to 90,000 clones, roughly 85% appearing once. The specimen sequenced was peripheral blood. The receptors shown here come from a man aged 50-60 years with COVID-19, enrolled during active disease.

V gene TRBV19 combines with J gene TRBJ2-1; 11 bases agree with TRBD1. Trimming at V came to 4 bases and at J to 9 bases, leaving 5 bases not matched to a gene. CDR1 LNHDA and CDR2 SQIVND come from the germline V gene (reference sequence). The CDR3 runs to 14 residues. The CDR3 DNA is TGTGCCAGTAGTACGGACAGGGGGCGAGGTGAGCAGTTCTTC. This encodes CASSTDRGRGEQFF.

Relative to its sample, this clone is medium-sized. The chain carries TRBV30 and TRBJ1-2; 8 bases are a match to TRBD1. The CDR3 extends over 12 amino acids. CDR1 GTSNPN and CDR2 SVGIG come from the germline V gene (reference sequence). The V gene end was trimmed by 5 bases and the J gene end by 4 bases; junction bases not matched to a gene: 3. The CDR3 is CAWWTGSYGYTF. CDR3 coding DNA: TGTGCCTGGTGGACAGGGTCCTATGGCTACACCTTC.

The rearrangement uses TRBV7-3 and TRBJ1-1, with no clear D. CDR1 and CDR2 from the germline V gene are SGHTA and FQGTGA. The CDR3 is 14 residues long. The ends were cut back, 0 bases at V and 2 bases at J, with 7 bases in the middle. CDR3 protein: CASSLTSGNTEAFF. In DNA form, the CDR3 reads TGTGCCAGCAGCTTAACCTCCGGTAACACTGAAGCTTTCTTT.

The gene calls are TRBV14 and TRBJ2-7; 9 nucleotides agree with TRBD2. The length of the CDR3 is 15 residues. V lost 1 base and J lost 7; bases outside the gene matches: 8. CDR1 and CDR2 (germline): SGHDN, FVKESK. DNA for the CDR3: TGTGCCAGCAGCCAAGGTTCTAGCGGGATAAGGGAGCAGTACTTC. This translates into CASSQGSSGIREQYF. The full variable domain, with the rest looked up from reference TRBV14 and TRBJ2-7, is EAGVTQFPSHSVIEKGQTVTLRCDPISGHDNLYWYRRVMGKEIKFLLHFVKESKQDESGMPNNRFLAERTGGTYSTLKVQPAELEDSGVYFCASSQGSSGIREQYFGPGTRLTVT.

The chain combines TRBV7-8 with TRBJ2-7; D is possibly TRBD2 (5 bases). The CDR3 spans 14 residues. Trimming pared 0 bases from V and 3 bases from J, leaving 9 bases between. The germline V gene encodes CDR1 SGHVS and CDR2 FQNEAQ. In DNA form, the CDR3 reads TGTGCCAGCAGCTTAGCGGAGGCCTACTACGAGCAGTACTTC. It translates to CASSLAEAYYEQYF.

The CDR3: CASSSRQGSEAFF. The CDR3, as DNA: TGTGCCAGCAGTTCTAGACAGGGTTCTGAAGCTTTCTTT. The chain uses TRBV6-5 and TRBJ1-1; 7 positions match TRBD1. With V trimmed by 4 bases and J by 6 bases, 5 bases remained unmatched. Germline V CDR1 and CDR2: MNHEY, SVGAGI. The CDR3 spans 13 residues.

V usage is TRBV27 and J usage is TRBJ2-4, with D maybe TRBD2 (6 bases). Germline lookup yields CDR1 MNHEY and CDR2 SMNVEV (reference sequence). Trimming took 8 bases from V and 2 from J, leaving 10 bases between them. The CDR3 runs to 13 residues. The chain's CDR3 is CASGRESKNIQYF. As DNA, the CDR3 is TGTGCCAGCGGACGGGAGTCCAAAAACATTCAGTACTTC.

CDR3 in DNA: TGTGCCAGCAGCTTAGGGCAGACTAGCGGGACTGCGAACACCGGGGAGCTGTTTTTT. It codes for CASSLGQTSGTANTGELFF. The V call is TRBV11-2, the J call TRBJ2-2; 11 bases line up with TRBD2. CDR3 length equals 19 residues. Germline CDR1 and CDR2: SGHAT and FQNNGV. The junction had 7 bases not matched to a gene; V was cut back by 1 base and J by 0 bases.

This chain uses TRBV6-1 with TRBJ1-4; D ambiguous. CDR1 is MNHNS and CDR2 is SASEGT in the germline V gene. Trimming cost V 2 bases and J 0 bases, with 19 bases left between them. This CDR3 is built from 19 residues. The CDR3 DNA is TGTGCCAGCAGTGAATTGATCGGTCGGACTCCTGCAACTAATGAAAAACTGTTTTTT. It encodes CASSELIGRTPATNEKLFF.

This chain connects TRBV5-1 to TRBJ2-3; maybe TRBD1 (5 bases). This CDR3 is 15 amino acids long. V was clipped by 0 bases and J by 2 bases, with 10 bases between them. Germline values: CDR1 SGHRS, CDR2 YFSETQ. Here the CDR3 DNA reads TGCGCCAGCAGCTTGGCCAATGGGGCCACAGATACGCAGTATTTT. Residues: CASSLANGATDTQYF.

The genes are TRBV16 and TRBJ2-7; 11 bases are a match to TRBD2. With V trimmed by 4 bases and J by 3 bases, 2 bases remained unmatched. Germline V gives CDR1 KGHSY, CDR2 FQNENV. The CDR3 spans 14 residues. CDR3 DNA sequence: TGTGCCAGCAGCCCGGGACTAGCGGTCTACGAGCAGTACTTC. Translating it yields CASSPGLAVYEQYF.

This clone was recorded only once. J is TRBJ2-5 and V is TRBV5-4, with TRBD1 as a possible D gene (5 bases). Trimming pared 0 bases from V and 5 bases from J, leaving 8 bases between. CDR3 length: 13 amino acids. Germline loops: CDR1 SGHNT, CDR2 YYREEE (reference sequence). The CDR3 reads CASSLGGRETQYF. CDR3 DNA: TGTGCCAGCAGCTTGGGGGGCCGGGAGACCCAGTACTTC.

The chain couples TRBV7-2 to TRBJ2-7; the match to TRBD1 covers 8 bases. Trimming at V came to 5 bases and at J to 4 bases, leaving 4 bases not matched to a gene. From germline, CDR1 is SGHTA and CDR2 FQGNSA. This CDR3 has 13 residues. For the CDR3, the DNA is TGTGCCAGCAGCGGGACAGGTCCGTACGAGCAGTACTTC. It is translated as CASSGTGPYEQYF.

In DNA, the CDR3 is TGCAGCGTTGAATGGCTTGGGGGACAGGGGGTCCAAGAGACCCAGTACTTC. Translating it yields CSVEWLGGQGVQETQYF. The V call is TRBV29-1, the J call TRBJ2-5, with 11 bases that match TRBD1. Germline V CDR1 and CDR2: SQVTM, ANQGSEA. Trimming at V came to 2 bases and at J to 1 base, leaving 9 bases not matched to a gene. The CDR3 runs 17 residues.

The chain carries TRBV6-5 and TRBJ2-1; 15 bases map to TRBD2. With V trimmed by 6 bases and J by 10 bases, 7 bases remained unmatched. Germline V gives CDR1 MNHEY, CDR2 SVGAGI. This CDR3 has 15 residues. CDR3 amino acids: CASRGLAGGGGEQFF. CDR3 bases: TGTGCCAGCAGAGGACTAGCGGGAGGGGGCGGAGAGCAGTTCTTC.

This clone was seen a single time. This chain joins TRBV29-1 and TRBJ2-5; 9 bases line up with TRBD2. The ends lost 0 bases at V and 4 bases at J; junction bases unmatched: 12. The CDR3 has 17 amino acids. CDR1 SQVTM and CDR2 ANQGSEA come from the germline V gene. CDR3 in DNA: TGCAGCGTTGAAGATGGGGGAGGTAGCGGGAGTCCAGAGACCCAGTACTTC. Its protein product is CSVEDGGGSGSPETQYF.

The J gene is TRBJ2-3, the V gene TRBV7-2; 8 bases line up with TRBD2. The trim removed 5 bases at V and 8 bases at J, leaving 9 bases unmatched. Germline V lookup: CDR1 SGHTA, CDR2 FQGNSA. The CDR3 runs to 14 residues. The CDR3 reads CASSPAGREGTQYF. CDR3 nucleotides: TGTGCCAGCAGCCCAGCCGGGAGGGAGGGTACGCAGTATTTT.

This clone was recorded once. The chain joins TRBV30 to TRBJ1-1, with TRBD1 matching 9 bases. The CDR3 spans 14 residues. Per germline, CDR1 GTSNPN and CDR2 SVGIG (reference sequence). V trimming: 4 bases; J trimming: 3 bases; junction bases outside the gene matches: 6. CDR3: CAWTTGGADTEAFF. As DNA, the CDR3 is TGTGCCTGGACTACAGGGGGCGCGGACACTGAAGCTTTCTTT.

CDR3 residues: CAWSWGGGARSYEQYF. Written as DNA, the CDR3 is TGTGCCTGGAGCTGGGGAGGGGGGGCGCGGTCCTACGAGCAGTACTTC. This chain connects TRBV30 to TRBJ2-7, with D possibly matching TRBD2 (7 bases). V gave up 3 bases and J gave up 1 base, with 19 bases separating them. The germline CDR1 and CDR2 sequences are GTSNPN and SVGIG (reference sequence). The CDR3 consists of 16 residues.